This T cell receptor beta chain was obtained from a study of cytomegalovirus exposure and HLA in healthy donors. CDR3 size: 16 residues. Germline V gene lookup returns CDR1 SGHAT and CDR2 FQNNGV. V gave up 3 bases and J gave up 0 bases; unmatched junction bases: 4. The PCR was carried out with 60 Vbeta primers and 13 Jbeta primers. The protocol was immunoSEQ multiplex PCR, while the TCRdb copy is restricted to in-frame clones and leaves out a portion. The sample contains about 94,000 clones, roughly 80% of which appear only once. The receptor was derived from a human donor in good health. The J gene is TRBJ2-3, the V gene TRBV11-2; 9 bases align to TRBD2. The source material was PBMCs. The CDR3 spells CASSFGLARSTDTQYF. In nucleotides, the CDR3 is TGTGCCAGCAGCTTCGGACTAGCGCGAAGCACAGATACGCAGTATTTT.